This T cell receptor beta chain was obtained from a study of blood T cell repertoires in COVID-19. On the study more broadly: The samples span acute and convalescent COVID-19 from the United States, Italy and Spain. PBMCs, B-cell-depleted T cells, or T cells provided the cDNA or gDNA that made up the material.

Trimming cost V 4 bases and J 0 bases; bases outside gene matches: 6. The germline V gene has CDR1 MNHNS and CDR2 SASEGT. The CDR3 consists of 17 residues. Original processing methods: Nucleated cell number was recorded as an estimate derived from reference gene primer amplification. The data were produced by immunoSEQ multiplex PCR, yet TCRdb's version contains in-frame clones alone and is incomplete. The V and J calls and clone size were taken over from that table, and D and trimming were inferred from the DNA. The sample yields 120,000 or so clones, over 75% seen once. Source material: peripheral blood. This TCR came from a woman aged 80 or over with acute or convalescent COVID-19. The rearrangement links TRBV6-1 to TRBJ2-1, with 10 bases aligning to TRBD2. This CDR3 reads CASSGEREGSSYNEQFF. The CDR3 DNA reads TGTGCCAGCAGTGGGGAGCGGGAGGGGAGCTCCTACAATGAGCAGTTCTTC.